These 5 T cell receptor beta chains originate from one sample sequenced in a study of CD8 T cells in Susac syndrome. Random-hexamer reverse transcription was applied to roughly 0.5 to 1 ug RNA. TCRdb processed the immunoSEQ multiplex PCR reads anew with MiXCR; each CDR3 protein has one entry. The sample carries about 120,000 distinct CDR3 sequences, just under 95% recorded once. Input material: CD4+ T cells from PBMCs. These receptor sequences come from a human donor with multiple sclerosis.

The J gene is TRBJ1-1, the V gene TRBV6-5; D is perhaps TRBD1 (5 bases). V was cut by 0 bases and J by 7 bases, with 24 bases left in between. Germline-derived CDR1 and CDR2 are MNHEY and SVGAGI. The CDR3 loop spans 18 amino acids. This CDR3 reads CASSYSRGRGRAVGEAFF. In DNA form, the CDR3 reads TGTGCCAGCAGTTACTCGCGGGGGAGGGGCCGCGCGGTCGGTGAAGCTTTCTTT.

This clonotype has a handful of counts. The rearrangement links TRBV29-1 to TRBJ2-3; no definite D call. The length of the CDR3 is 12 residues. V was trimmed by 8 bases and J by 0 bases, leaving 9 bases between them. Germline lookup yields CDR1 SQVTM and CDR2 ANQGSEA. CDR3 residues: CSFRSSTDTQYF. CDR3 coding DNA: TGCAGCTTTCGTAGTAGCACAGATACGCAGTATTTT.

The J gene is TRBJ2-7, the V gene TRBV5-1, with 11 bases identical to TRBD2. The CDR3 runs to 16 residues. Trimming cost V 3 bases and J 1 base; bases outside gene matches: 6. Per germline, CDR1 SGHRS and CDR2 YFSETQ. CDR3 nucleotides: TGCGCCAGCAGCTCTACCGGGACTAGCGGATCCTACGAGCAGTACTTC. Its protein is CASSSTGTSGSYEQYF.

This clonotype has a single count. This chain uses TRBV6-5 with TRBJ1-1; no firm D call. V lost 0 bases, J lost 0 bases, and 14 bases lay in between. The germline gives CDR1 MNHEY, CDR2 SVGAGI. The CDR3 consists of 17 residues. CDR3 protein: CASSYSGGIDMNTEAFF. The DNA for the CDR3 is TGTGCCAGCAGTTACTCAGGAGGGATCGACATGAACACTGAAGCTTTCTTT.

V gene TRBV18 combines with J gene TRBJ1-4, with D tentatively TRBD1 (6 bases). The CDR3 consists of 13 residues. V lost 3 bases and J 7 bases, leaving 9 bases between the germline ends. Looked up from germline, CDR1 is KGHSH and CDR2 is LQKENI. In DNA form, the CDR3 reads TGTGCCAGCTCACCTACAGGGAGTGAAAAACTGTTTTTT. Its protein product is CASSPTGSEKLFF.